This TCR beta chain was obtained from a study of blood T cell repertoires in COVID-19. Study background: The study drew acute and convalescent COVID-19 samples from the United States, Italy and Spain. In each case, the material was cDNA or gDNA derived from T cells, B-cell-depleted T cells, or PBMCs.

The length of the CDR3 is 18 residues. Trimming at V came to 4 bases and at J to 2 bases, leaving 13 bases not matched to a gene. Germline-derived CDR1 and CDR2 are SGHTA and FQGTGA. Repertoires were generated with immunoSEQ multiplex PCR, while TCRdb's copy carries only in-frame clones and drops some. Among some 48,000 clones listed, about 90% were seen once. This receptor was taken from a human donor in a cohort sampled during active COVID-19. Sequencing was carried out using peripheral blood. The J gene is TRBJ2-2, the V gene TRBV7-3, with 7 nucleotides matching TRBD1. DNA for the CDR3: TGTGCCAGCAGCTCATCTCCCGGGACAGTTTTTAACACCGGGGAGCTGTTTTTT. This gives the protein CASSSSPGTVFNTGELFF.